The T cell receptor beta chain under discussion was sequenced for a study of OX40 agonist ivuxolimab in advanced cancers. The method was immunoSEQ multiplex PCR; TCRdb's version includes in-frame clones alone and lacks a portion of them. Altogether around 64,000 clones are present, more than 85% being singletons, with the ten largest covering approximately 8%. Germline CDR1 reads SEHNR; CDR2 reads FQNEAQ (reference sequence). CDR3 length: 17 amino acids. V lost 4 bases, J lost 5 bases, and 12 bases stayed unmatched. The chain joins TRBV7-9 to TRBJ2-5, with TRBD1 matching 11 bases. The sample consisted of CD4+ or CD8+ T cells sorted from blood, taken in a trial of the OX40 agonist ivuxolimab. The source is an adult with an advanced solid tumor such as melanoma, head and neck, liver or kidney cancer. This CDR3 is CASSSSRVDRGPETQYF. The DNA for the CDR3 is TGTGCCAGCAGCTCCTCTAGGGTGGACAGGGGGCCTGAGACCCAGTACTTC.